What follows are 16 T cell receptor beta chains derived from one specimen sequenced in a study of T cells in women clearing cervical HPV infection. Measured with immunoSEQ multiplex PCR; TCRdb has only the in-frame clones, and not every one. In all, the sample yields tens of thousands of clones. Sequencing input: blood buffy coat. The receptors were sampled from a woman between 18 and 70 years old with a cervical HPV16 infection that either progressed to CIN3+ or cleared (not recorded which).

The DNA read from the CDR3 is TGTGCCAGCACGCTAGCAGATACG. Its protein product is CASTLADT. The full CDR3 reads CASTLADTQYF. The V call is TRBV2, the J call TRBJ2-3; D remains ambiguous. The read terminates 3 residues ahead of where the CDR3 ends, so the germline J gene completes it. The CDR3 length is 11 residues. Germline CDR1 reads SNHLY; CDR2 reads FYNNEI. V lost 7 bases and J 4 bases, leaving 6 bases between the germline ends.

With respect to this clone: Read sequence stops 3 residues before the CDR3 end, and the germline J gene provides the missing end. The chain carries TRBV13 and TRBJ1-2; D is perhaps TRBD1 (5 bases). CDR1 and CDR2 (germline): PRHDT, FYEKMQ (reference sequence). V was pared by 5 bases and J by 0 bases, with 16 bases between. The CDR3 totals 16 residues. The covered CDR3 bases are TGTGCCAGCAGCCGGGGGACCGAGGGAGCTAACTATGGC. Translation gives CASSRGTEGANYG. The CDR3 as a whole reads CASSRGTEGANYGYTF. The full variable domain, in which reference TRBV13 and TRBJ1-2 provide the parts outside the CDR3, is AAGVIQSPRHLIKEKRETATLKCYPIPRHDTVYWYQQGPGQDPQFLISFYEKMQSDKGSIPDRFSAQQFSDYHSELNMSSLELGDSALYFCASSRGTEGANYGYTFGSGTRLTVV.

For this clone: The sequence runs out 3 residues before the end of the CDR3; the remainder is reconstructed from the germline J gene. This chain links TRBV5-1 with TRBJ2-5; 9 bases fit TRBD1. This CDR3 is 14 amino acids long. Germline V CDR1 and CDR2: SGHRS, YFSETQ. J gave up 5 bases and V 2 bases, and 4 bases lay outside the gene matches. The CDR3: CASSLSGTGETQYF. The sequenced part of the CDR3 DNA is TGCGCCAGCAGCTTATCCGGGACAGGGGAGACC.

This CDR3 is CASSITGERDEQYF. CDR3 DNA, as far as it was read: TGTGCCAGCAGCATAACAGGGGAGAGGGACGAG. The chain is built from TRBV11-2 and TRBJ2-7; 7 bases are shared with TRBD1. The read falls 3 residues short of the CDR3 end, and the missing part is taken from the germline J gene. Germline CDR1 and CDR2: SGHAT and FQNNGV. CDR3 size: 14 residues. J gave up 5 bases and V 5 bases, and 9 bases lay outside the gene matches.

Comments on this clone: The CDR3 is cut off 3 residues early in the read; its end comes from the germline J gene. This chain joins TRBV10-1 and TRBJ2-7; no clear D. The CDR3 extends over 12 amino acids. V lost 3 bases and J lost 5, with 8 bases in between. Germline values: CDR1 WNHNN, CDR2 SYGVQD (reference sequence). The CDR3 protein is CASSDILHEQYF. CDR3 bases read: TGCGCCAGCAGTGATATTCTCCACGAG.

As to this clone: The read falls 3 residues short of the CDR3 end, and the missing part is taken from the germline J gene. The chain recombines TRBV10-3 with TRBJ1-5; D is ambiguous. CDR1 and CDR2 from the germline V gene are ENHRY and SYGVKD. CDR3 length equals 13 residues. With 0 bases removed from V and 7 bases from J, the gap between germline ends came to 7 bases. The CDR3 spells CAISESGGQPQHF. CDR3 DNA, as far as it was read: TGTGCCATCAGTGAGTCGGGCGGGCAGCCC.

A note on this clone: The read ends 3 residues early relative to the CDR3; the germline J gene fills the gap. This chain uses TRBV20-1 with TRBJ2-3; the match to TRBD2 covers 11 bases. Per the germline V gene, CDR1 is DFQATT and CDR2 is SNEGSKA (reference sequence). CDR3 length: 17 residues. The junction had 11 bases not matched to a gene; V was cut back by 3 bases and J by 3 bases. The CDR3 loop is CSASPSLAGGFTDTQYF. The CDR3 DNA, read in part, is TGCAGTGCTAGCCCCAGCCTAGCGGGGGGATTTACAGATACG.

The CDR3 sequence is CASSLRQGQYYEQYF. Incomplete CDR3 DNA: TGTGCCAGCAGCTTAAGACAGGGTCAGTACTACGAG. This chain links TRBV5-4 with TRBJ2-7; the match to TRBD1 covers 7 bases. The CDR3 goes on 3 residues after the read ends, and that part is filled in from the germline J gene. V was clipped by 2 bases and J by 3 bases; unmatched bases: 8. From germline, CDR1 is SGHNT and CDR2 YYREEE (reference sequence). The CDR3 spans 15 residues.

Points on this clone: The sequence runs out 3 residues before the end of the CDR3; the remainder is reconstructed from the germline J gene. The gene calls are TRBV5-1 and TRBJ1-1, with D possibly being TRBD1 (6 bases). CDR1 SGHRS and CDR2 YFSETQ come from the germline V gene. Trimming removed 4 bases at V and 2 bases at J, with 12 bases between. CDR3 length: 14 residues. The CDR3 DNA, read in part, is TGCGCCAGCAGCATTTTACAGGGAAACACTGAA. Its translation: CASSILQGNTE. The CDR3 in full is CASSILQGNTEAFF.

On this clone itself: The observed sequence ends 3 residues before the CDR3 terminus, with the missing tail filled in from the germline J gene. The V gene is TRBV2, the J gene TRBJ2-2; 7 bases map to TRBD2. CDR1 is SNHLY and CDR2 is FYNNEI in the germline V gene. The ends lost 6 bases at V and 3 bases at J; junction bases unmatched: 7. The CDR3 length is 15 residues. Incomplete CDR3 DNA: TGTGCCAGCAGCGTGACTAGCCGAGACACCGGGGAG. Protein product: CASSVTSRDTGE. From start to end, the CDR3 is CASSVTSRDTGELFF.

Of note for this clone: The CDR3 end is not reached by the read, which stops 3 residues before it; the germline J gene fills it in. The J gene is TRBJ2-2, the V gene TRBV12-3 or TRBV12-4; 9 bases map to TRBD1. With 7 bases clipped from V and 4 bases from J, the junction kept 4 bases outside the gene matches. CDR3 length equals 14 residues. This CDR3 is CASTDRGGTGELFF. The sequenced CDR3 bases are TGTGCCAGCACGGACAGGGGTGGCACCGGGGAG.

Details on this clone: The read ends 3 residues shy of where the CDR3 ends; the end is completed using the germline J gene. V usage is TRBV20-1 and J usage is TRBJ1-2; possibly TRBD1 for D (5 bases). This CDR3 has 15 residues. Germline CDR1 reads DFQATT; CDR2 reads SNEGSKA (reference sequence). V lost 0 bases to trimming and J lost 6 bases, with 17 bases between them. The CDR3 is CSARESAVRGDGYTF. The CDR3 bases that were read are TGCAGTGCTAGAGAATCTGCGGTTAGGGGTGATGGC.

In the case of this clone: The CDR3 is cut off 3 residues early in the read; its end comes from the germline J gene. V gene TRBV29-1 combines with J gene TRBJ2-7; a weak D match, TRBD1 (5 bases). With 3 bases removed from V and 6 bases from J, the gap between germline ends came to 18 bases. The CDR3 spans 14 residues. Germline V gene data show CDR1 as SQVTM and CDR2 as ANQGSEA. This chain's CDR3 is CSVESRTYPREQYF. The part of the CDR3 DNA that was read is TGCAGCGTTGAGAGTCGGACATACCCCCGCGAG.

Comments on this clone: The read is 3 residues too short to cover the CDR3 end, so that end is filled in from the germline J gene. The chain uses TRBV5-1 and TRBJ2-3; TRBD2 agrees at 7 bases. Trimming at V came to 4 bases and at J to 0 bases, leaving 5 bases not matched to a gene. The CDR3 is 15 residues long. The germline gives CDR1 SGHRS, CDR2 YFSETQ. CDR3 sequence reads: CASSPAGVSTDTQYF. The covered CDR3 bases are TGCGCCAGCAGCCCGGCGGGGGTTAGCACAGATACG.

For this clone: From the germline J gene comes the end of the CDR3, since the read stops 3 residues before it. This sequence joins TRBV29-1 and TRBJ2-2, with TRBD2 identical over 12 bases. V lost 7 bases to trimming and J lost 2 bases; unmatched junction nucleotides: 5. CDR3 length: 15 amino acids. Germline CDR1 reads SQVTM; CDR2 reads ANQGSEA. The CDR3 is CSGSGLAGNTGELFF. Incomplete CDR3 DNA: TGCAGCGGATCCGGACTAGCGGGAAACACCGGGGAG.

On this clone itself: The CDR3 end falls 3 residues outside the read, so it is completed with the germline J gene. The V gene is TRBV11-2, the J gene TRBJ1-6; D is unclear. Germline CDR1 SGHAT, CDR2 FQNNGV. Between the trimmed V and J ends, which lost 4 bases and 7 bases, there was a span of 14 bases. CDR3 length equals 15 residues. CDR3 sequence reads: CASSSGNGRNSPLHF. CDR3 bases read: TGTGCCAGCAGCTCCGGTAATGGGCGCAATTCACCC.